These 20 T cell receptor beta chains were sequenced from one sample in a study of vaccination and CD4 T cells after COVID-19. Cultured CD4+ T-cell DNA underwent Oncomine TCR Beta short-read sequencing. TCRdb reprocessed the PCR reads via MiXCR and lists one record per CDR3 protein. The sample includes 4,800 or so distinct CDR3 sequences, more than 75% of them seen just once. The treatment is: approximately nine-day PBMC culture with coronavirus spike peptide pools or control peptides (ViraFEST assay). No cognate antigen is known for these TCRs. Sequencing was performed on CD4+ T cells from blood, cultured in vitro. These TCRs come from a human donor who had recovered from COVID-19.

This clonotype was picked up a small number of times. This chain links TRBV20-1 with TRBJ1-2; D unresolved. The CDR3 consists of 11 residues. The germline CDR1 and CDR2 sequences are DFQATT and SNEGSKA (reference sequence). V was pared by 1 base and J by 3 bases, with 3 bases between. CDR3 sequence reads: CSARVDYGYTF. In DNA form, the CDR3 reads TGCAGTGCTAGAGTGGACTATGGCTACACCTTC.

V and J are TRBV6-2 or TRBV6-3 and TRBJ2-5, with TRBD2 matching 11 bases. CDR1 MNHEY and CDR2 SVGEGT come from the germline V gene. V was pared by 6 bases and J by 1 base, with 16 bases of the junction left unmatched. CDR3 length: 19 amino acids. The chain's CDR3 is CASRTVFTSGSRIQETQYF. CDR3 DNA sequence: TGTGCCAGCAGGACTGTGTTCACTAGCGGGAGTCGCATCCAAGAGACCCAGTACTTC.

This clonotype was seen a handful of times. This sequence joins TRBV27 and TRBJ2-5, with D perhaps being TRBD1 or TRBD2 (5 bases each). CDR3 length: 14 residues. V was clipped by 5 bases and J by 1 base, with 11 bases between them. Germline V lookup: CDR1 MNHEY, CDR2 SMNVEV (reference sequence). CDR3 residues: CASSRGVFQETQYF. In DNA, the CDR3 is TGTGCCAGCAGTAGGGGAGTCTTCCAAGAGACCCAGTACTTC.

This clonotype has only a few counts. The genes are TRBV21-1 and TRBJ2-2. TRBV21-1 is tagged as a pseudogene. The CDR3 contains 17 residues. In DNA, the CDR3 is TGTGCCAGCAGCAAAGAAATCCGGCAGCCTCGCACCGGGGAGCTGTTTTTT. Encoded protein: CASSKEIRQPRTGELFF.

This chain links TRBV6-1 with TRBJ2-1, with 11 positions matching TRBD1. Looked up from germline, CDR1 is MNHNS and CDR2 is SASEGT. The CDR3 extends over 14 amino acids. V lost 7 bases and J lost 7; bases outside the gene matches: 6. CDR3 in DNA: TGTGCCAGCACTCAGGACAGGGGGCGGAATGAGCAGTTCTTC. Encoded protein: CASTQDRGRNEQFF.

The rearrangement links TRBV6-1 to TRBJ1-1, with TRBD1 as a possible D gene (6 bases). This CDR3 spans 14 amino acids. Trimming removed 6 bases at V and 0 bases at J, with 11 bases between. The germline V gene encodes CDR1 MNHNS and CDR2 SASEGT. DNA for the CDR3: TGTGCCAGCAGGCGGGACAACATGAACACTGAAGCTTTCTTT. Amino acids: CASRRDNMNTEAFF.

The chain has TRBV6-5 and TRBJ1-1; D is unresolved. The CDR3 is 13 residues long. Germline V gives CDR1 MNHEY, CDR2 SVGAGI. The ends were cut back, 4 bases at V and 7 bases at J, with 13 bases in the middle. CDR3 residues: CASSFNHKDEAFF. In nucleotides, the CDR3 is TGTGCCAGCAGTTTCAACCACAAGGATGAAGCTTTCTTT.

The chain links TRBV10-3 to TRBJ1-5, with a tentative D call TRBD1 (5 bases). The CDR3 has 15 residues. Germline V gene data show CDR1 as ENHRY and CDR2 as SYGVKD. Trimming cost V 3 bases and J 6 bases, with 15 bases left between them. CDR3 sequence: CAISDRGPGRQPQHF. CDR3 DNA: TGTGCCATCAGTGACCGAGGTCCAGGGCGTCAGCCCCAGCATTTT.

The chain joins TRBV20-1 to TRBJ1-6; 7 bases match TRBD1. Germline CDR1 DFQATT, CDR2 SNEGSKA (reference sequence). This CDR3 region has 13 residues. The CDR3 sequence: CGTRGQPNSPLHF. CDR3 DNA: TGCGGAACGAGGGGACAGCCCAATTCACCCCTCCACTTT.

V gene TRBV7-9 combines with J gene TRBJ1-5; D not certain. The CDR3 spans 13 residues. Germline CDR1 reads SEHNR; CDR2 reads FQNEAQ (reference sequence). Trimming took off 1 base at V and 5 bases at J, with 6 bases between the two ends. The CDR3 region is CASSLGAHQPQHF. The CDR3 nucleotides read TGTGCCAGCAGCTTAGGGGCCCATCAGCCCCAGCATTTT.

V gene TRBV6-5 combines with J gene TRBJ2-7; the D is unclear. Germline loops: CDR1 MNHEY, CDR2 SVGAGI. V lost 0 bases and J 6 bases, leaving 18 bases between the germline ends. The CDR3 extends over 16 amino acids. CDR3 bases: TGTGCCAGCAGTTACTCCAACGAGGATACCATCTCCGAGCAGTACTTC. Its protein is CASSYSNEDTISEQYF.

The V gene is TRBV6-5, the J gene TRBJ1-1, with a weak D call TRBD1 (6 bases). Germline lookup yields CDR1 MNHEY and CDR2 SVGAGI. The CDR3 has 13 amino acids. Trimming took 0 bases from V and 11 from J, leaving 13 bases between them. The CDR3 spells CASSYSGGSWAFF. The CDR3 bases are TGTGCCAGCAGTTACTCGGGGGGCTCTTGGGCTTTCTTT.

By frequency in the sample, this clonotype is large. The CDR3 sequence: CSARAPQGGETQYF. The CDR3 nucleotides read TGCAGTGCTAGAGCCCCACAGGGTGGGGAGACCCAGTACTTC. The rearrangement links TRBV20-1 to TRBJ2-5, with D perhaps TRBD1 (6 bases). Trimming left V 1 base short and J 5 bases short, with 14 bases between. This CDR3 comprises 14 residues. The germline V gene encodes CDR1 DFQATT and CDR2 SNEGSKA (reference sequence).

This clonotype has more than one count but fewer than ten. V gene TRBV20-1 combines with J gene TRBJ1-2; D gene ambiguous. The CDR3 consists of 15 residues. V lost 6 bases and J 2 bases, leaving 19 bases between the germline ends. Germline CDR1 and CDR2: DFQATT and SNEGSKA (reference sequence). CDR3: CSAGPASPANYGYTF. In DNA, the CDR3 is TGCAGTGCCGGCCCCGCGTCACCCGCCAACTATGGCTACACCTTC.

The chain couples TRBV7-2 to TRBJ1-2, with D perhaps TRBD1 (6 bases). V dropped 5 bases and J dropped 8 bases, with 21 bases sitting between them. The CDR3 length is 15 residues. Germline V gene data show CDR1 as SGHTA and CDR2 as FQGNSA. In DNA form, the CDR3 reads TGTGCCAGCAGCCCCCCGGGGCGGGGGGCGGGGGGCTACACCTTC. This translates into CASSPPGRGAGGYTF.

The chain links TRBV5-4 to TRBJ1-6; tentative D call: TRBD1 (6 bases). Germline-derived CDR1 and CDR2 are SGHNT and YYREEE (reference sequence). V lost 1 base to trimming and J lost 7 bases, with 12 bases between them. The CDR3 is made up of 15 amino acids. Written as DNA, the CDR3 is TGTGCCAGCAGCTTGTGGCAGGGGACAAATTCACCCCTCCACTTT. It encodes CASSLWQGTNSPLHF.

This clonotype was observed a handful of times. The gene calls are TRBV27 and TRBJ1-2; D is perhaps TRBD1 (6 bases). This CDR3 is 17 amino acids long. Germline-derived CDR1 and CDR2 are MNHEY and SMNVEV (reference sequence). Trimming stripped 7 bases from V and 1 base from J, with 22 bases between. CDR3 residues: CASKPNRDPNLNYGYTF. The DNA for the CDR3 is TGTGCCAGCAAACCTAACAGGGACCCCAACCTTAACTATGGCTACACCTTC.

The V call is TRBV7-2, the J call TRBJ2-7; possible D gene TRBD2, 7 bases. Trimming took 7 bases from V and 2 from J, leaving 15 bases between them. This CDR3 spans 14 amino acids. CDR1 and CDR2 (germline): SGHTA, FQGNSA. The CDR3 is CASTPRGPPYEQYF. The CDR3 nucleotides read TGTGCCAGCACCCCGCGGGGGCCCCCCTACGAGCAGTACTTC.

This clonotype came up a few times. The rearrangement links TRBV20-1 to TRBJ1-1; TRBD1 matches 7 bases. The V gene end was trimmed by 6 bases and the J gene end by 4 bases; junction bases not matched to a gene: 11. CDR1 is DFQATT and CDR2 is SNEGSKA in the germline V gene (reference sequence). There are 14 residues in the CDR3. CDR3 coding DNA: TGCAGTGCCAGGGGGGCAGGGAGTGGCACTGAAGCTTTCTTT. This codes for CSARGAGSGTEAFF.

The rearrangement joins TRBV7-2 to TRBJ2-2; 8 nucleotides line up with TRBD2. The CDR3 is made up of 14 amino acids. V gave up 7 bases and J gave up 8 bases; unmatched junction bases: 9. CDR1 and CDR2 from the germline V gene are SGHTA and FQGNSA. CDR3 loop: CASTWTSFSGELFF. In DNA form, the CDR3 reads TGTGCCAGCACCTGGACTAGCTTCTCGGGGGAGCTGTTTTTT.